These T cell receptor beta chains were read from a single sample in a study of shared clonotypes between healthy human individuals. Sequencing was performed with immunoSEQ multiplex PCR; in TCRdb, only in-frame clones are kept and a portion is missing. Here the sample spans some 1 million clones, 70% to 80% being singletons. Sequencing input: memory CD4+ T cells sorted from blood. The receptors here all came from a man aged 18 to 29 in good health. CDR3s include the opening cysteine and the closing phenylalanine or tryptophan. The order of the fields is CDR3 protein, CDR3 DNA, clone size, J gene, D gene, V gene. A D gene is named only where the DNA matches it firmly. The size entry is marked missing in some rows and otherwise reads once, few, many or a size class.

CDR3 protein: CASSSVTLAKNIQYF
CDR3 DNA: TGTGCCAGCAGTTCGGTCACGCTAGCCAAAAACATTCAGTACTTC
clone size: .
J gene: TRBJ2-4
D gene: .
V gene: TRBV6-5

CDR3 protein: CAWRRGVGGGGETQYF
CDR3 DNA: TGTGCCTGGAGACGCGGGGTAGGGGGCGGCGGGGAGACCCAGTACTTC
clone size: once
J gene: TRBJ2-5
D gene: .
V gene: TRBV30

CDR3 protein: CASEMRGARHEQYF
CDR3 DNA: TGTGCCAGCGAGATGAGGGGCGCAAGGCACGAGCAGTACTTC
clone size: .
J gene: TRBJ2-7
D gene: .
V gene: TRBV5-6

CDR3 protein: CASRPTGTVANEKLFF
CDR3 DNA: TGTGCCAGCAGACCGACCGGGACAGTTGCTAATGAAAAACTGTTTTTT
clone size: .
J gene: TRBJ1-4
D gene: TRBD1
V gene: TRBV28

CDR3 protein: CASRDRGGSGETQYF
CDR3 DNA: TGTGCCAGCAGGGACAGGGGGGGATCGGGAGAGACCCAGTACTTC
clone size: few
J gene: TRBJ2-5
D gene: TRBD1
V gene: TRBV2

CDR3 protein: CASSLLAGALTDTQYF
CDR3 DNA: TGTGCCAGCAGCTTATTAGCGGGAGCGTTAACAGATACGCAGTATTTT
clone size: .
J gene: TRBJ2-3
D gene: TRBD2
V gene: TRBV7-2

CDR3 protein: CAVGQYNEQFF
CDR3 DNA: TGTGCCGTCGGACAGTACAATGAGCAGTTCTTC
clone size: .
J gene: TRBJ2-1
D gene: .
V gene: TRBV10-3

CDR3 protein: CASSWDSLNTEAFF
CDR3 DNA: TGTGCCAGCAGCTGGGACAGCCTGAACACTGAAGCTTTCTTT
clone size: .
J gene: TRBJ1-1
D gene: TRBD1
V gene: TRBV5-5

CDR3 protein: CAISDPGETQYF
CDR3 DNA: TGTGCCATCAGTGACCCGGGGGAGACCCAGTACTTC
clone size: once
J gene: TRBJ2-5
D gene: .
V gene: TRBV10-3

CDR3 protein: CASSPTDSGDFVETQYF
CDR3 DNA: TGTGCCAGCAGCCCGACCGACAGCGGGGATTTCGTAGAGACCCAGTACTTC
clone size: .
J gene: TRBJ2-5
D gene: TRBD2
V gene: TRBV5-6

CDR3 protein: CASRPQGATTEAFF
CDR3 DNA: TGTGCCAGCAGACCACAGGGGGCCACCACTGAAGCTTTCTTT
clone size: many
J gene: TRBJ1-1
D gene: TRBD1
V gene: TRBV2

CDR3 protein: CASSPGLAGAREQYF
CDR3 DNA: TGTGCCAGCAGCCCGGGACTAGCGGGAGCCCGGGAGCAGTACTTC
clone size: few
J gene: TRBJ2-7
D gene: TRBD2
V gene: TRBV5-8

CDR3 protein: CASSLTNPVGSYNSPLHF
CDR3 DNA: TGTGCCAGTAGTCTTACGAATCCCGTGGGGTCCTATAATTCACCCCTCCACTTT
clone size: .
J gene: TRBJ1-6
D gene: .
V gene: TRBV19

CDR3 protein: CASSLGDLYYEQYF
CDR3 DNA: TGTGCCAGCAGCTTAGGGGACTTATACTACGAGCAGTACTTC
clone size: .
J gene: TRBJ2-7
D gene: .
V gene: TRBV11-2

CDR3 protein: CASSFEEGETQYF
CDR3 DNA: TGTGCCAGCAGCTTCGAAGAAGGGGAGACCCAGTACTTC
clone size: .
J gene: TRBJ2-5
D gene: .
V gene: TRBV5-8

CDR3 protein: CASSQRQGTDTQYF
CDR3 DNA: TGCGCCAGCAGCCAAAGGCAGGGCACAGATACGCAGTATTTT
clone size: .
J gene: TRBJ2-3
D gene: .
V gene: TRBV4-1

CDR3 protein: CASSLTQGPYGYTF
CDR3 DNA: TGTGCCAGCAGCTTAACCCAGGGGCCCTATGGCTACACCTTC
clone size: .
J gene: TRBJ1-2
D gene: .
V gene: TRBV7-3

CDR3 protein: CASRALGEGYTF
CDR3 DNA: TGTGCCAGCAGGGCATTGGGGGAGGGCTACACCTTC
clone size: few
J gene: TRBJ1-2
D gene: .
V gene: TRBV2

CDR3 protein: CASSVWQETQYF
CDR3 DNA: TGCGCCAGCAGTGTTTGGCAAGAGACCCAGTACTTC
clone size: .
J gene: TRBJ2-5
D gene: .
V gene: TRBV10-2

CDR3 protein: CAGKERGPDTQYF
CDR3 DNA: TGTGCCGGAAAGGAGAGGGGGCCAGATACGCAGTATTTT
clone size: .
J gene: TRBJ2-3
D gene: TRBD1
V gene: TRBV2

CDR3 protein: CASIPGGPIPSYEQYF
CDR3 DNA: TGCGCCAGCATCCCAGGGGGGCCTATCCCCTCCTACGAGCAGTACTTC
clone size: .
J gene: TRBJ2-7
D gene: .
V gene: TRBV23-1

CDR3 protein: CASSGGPNPSYNEQFF
CDR3 DNA: TGCGCCAGTTCGGGGGGCCCAAACCCCTCCTACAATGAGCAGTTCTTC
clone size: .
J gene: TRBJ2-1
D gene: .
V gene: TRBV5-1

CDR3 protein: CASSDWTSGRETQYF
CDR3 DNA: TGCGCCAGCAGCGACTGGACTAGCGGGAGAGAGACCCAGTACTTC
clone size: .
J gene: TRBJ2-5
D gene: TRBD2
V gene: TRBV5-1

CDR3 protein: CASSSDPSYEQYF
CDR3 DNA: TGTGCCAGCAGCTCGGATCCTAGCTACGAGCAGTACTTC
clone size: .
J gene: TRBJ2-7
D gene: .
V gene: TRBV5-5

CDR3 protein: CASSWDRGTDTQYF
CDR3 DNA: TGCGCCAGCAGCTGGGACAGGGGCACAGATACGCAGTATTTT
clone size: .
J gene: TRBJ2-3
D gene: TRBD1
V gene: TRBV5-1

CDR3 protein: CASSPTVAYEQYF
CDR3 DNA: TGTGCCAGCAGTCCGACAGTAGCCTACGAGCAGTACTTC
clone size: .
J gene: TRBJ2-7
D gene: .
V gene: TRBV2

CDR3 protein: CASSPGTSGYEQYF
CDR3 DNA: TGTGCCAGCAGCCCCGGGACTAGCGGCTACGAGCAGTACTTC
clone size: once
J gene: TRBJ2-7
D gene: TRBD2
V gene: TRBV7-2

CDR3 protein: CASSQDRQQAETQYF
CDR3 DNA: TGCGCCAGCAGCCAAGATCGGCAACAGGCGGAGACCCAGTACTTC
clone size: .
J gene: TRBJ2-5
D gene: .
V gene: TRBV4-3

CDR3 protein: CASSLGSGMEYGYTF
CDR3 DNA: TGTGCCAGCAGCTTAGGATCAGGGATGGAGTATGGCTACACCTTC
clone size: .
J gene: TRBJ1-2
D gene: .
V gene: TRBV11-2

CDR3 protein: CASSPDTGVPNQPQHF
CDR3 DNA: TGTGCCAGTAGTCCGGACACAGGGGTTCCGAATCAGCCCCAGCATTTT
clone size: .
J gene: TRBJ1-5
D gene: TRBD1
V gene: TRBV19

CDR3 protein: CASSLERGSRANEQFF
CDR3 DNA: TGTGCCAGCAGCTTGGAAAGGGGCTCTAGGGCGAATGAGCAGTTCTTC
clone size: .
J gene: TRBJ2-1
D gene: .
V gene: TRBV5-6

CDR3 protein: CASSGTGNTGELFF
CDR3 DNA: TGTGCCAGCAGTGGGACAGGGAACACCGGGGAGCTGTTTTTT
clone size: few
J gene: TRBJ2-2
D gene: TRBD1
V gene: TRBV28

CDR3 protein: CASSLRVLNNEQFF
CDR3 DNA: TGTGCCAGCAGCTTACGTGTACTCAACAATGAGCAGTTCTTC
clone size: .
J gene: TRBJ2-1
D gene: .
V gene: TRBV7-2

CDR3 protein: CSVEPSGGAKFF
CDR3 DNA: TGCAGCGTTGAACCTAGCGGGGGGGCTAAGTTCTTC
clone size: .
J gene: TRBJ2-1
D gene: TRBD2
V gene: TRBV29-1

CDR3 protein: CASSPTGANYGYTF
CDR3 DNA: TGCGCCAGCAGCCCGACAGGAGCTAACTATGGCTACACCTTC
clone size: .
J gene: TRBJ1-2
D gene: .
V gene: TRBV4-3

CDR3 protein: CAWSWTGLANIQYF
CDR3 DNA: TGTGCCTGGAGTTGGACAGGGCTCGCAAACATTCAGTACTTC
clone size: .
J gene: TRBJ2-4
D gene: TRBD1
V gene: TRBV30

CDR3 protein: CASSIDLGFSYEQYF
CDR3 DNA: TGTGCCAGTAGTATAGATCTTGGCTTCTCCTACGAGCAGTACTTC
clone size: .
J gene: TRBJ2-7
D gene: .
V gene: TRBV19

CDR3 protein: CASSLDRGTTDRDTQYF
CDR3 DNA: TGTGCCAGCAGCCTGGACCGGGGGACTACAGACCGAGATACGCAGTATTTT
clone size: .
J gene: TRBJ2-3
D gene: TRBD2
V gene: TRBV5-6

CDR3 protein: CASSQRPTSGEYTGELFF
CDR3 DNA: TGCGCCAGCAGCCAGAGGCCGACTAGCGGGGAATACACCGGGGAGCTGTTTTTT
clone size: once
J gene: TRBJ2-2
D gene: TRBD2
V gene: TRBV5-1

CDR3 protein: CASSLGDPTNEKLFF
CDR3 DNA: TGTGCCAGCAGTTTAGGAGACCCAACTAATGAAAAACTGTTTTTT
clone size: .
J gene: TRBJ1-4
D gene: .
V gene: TRBV27

CDR3 protein: CAGQEEGNQPQHF
CDR3 DNA: TGTGCCGGCCAGGAAGAAGGCAATCAGCCCCAGCATTTT
clone size: few
J gene: TRBJ1-5
D gene: .
V gene: TRBV6-6

CDR3 protein: CASSLGGQLDF
CDR3 DNA: TGTGCCAGCAGTCTGGGGGGACAGCTGGACTTC
clone size: .
J gene: TRBJ2-7
D gene: .
V gene: TRBV28

CDR3 protein: CASSPGQGAYTYTQYF
CDR3 DNA: TGCGCCAGCAGCCCAGGACAGGGGGCCTACACTTATACGCAGTATTTT
clone size: .
J gene: TRBJ2-3
D gene: TRBD1
V gene: TRBV5-1

CDR3 protein: CASSVEQGGEKLFF
CDR3 DNA: TGTGCCAGCAGCGTAGAACAGGGTGGAGAAAAACTGTTTTTT
clone size: many
J gene: TRBJ1-4
D gene: .
V gene: TRBV9

CDR3 protein: CASSRQVVAGGSWELFF
CDR3 DNA: TGCGCCAGCAGCCGCCAGGTCGTAGCGGGAGGGAGTTGGGAGCTGTTTTTT
clone size: many
J gene: TRBJ2-2
D gene: TRBD2
V gene: TRBV4-1